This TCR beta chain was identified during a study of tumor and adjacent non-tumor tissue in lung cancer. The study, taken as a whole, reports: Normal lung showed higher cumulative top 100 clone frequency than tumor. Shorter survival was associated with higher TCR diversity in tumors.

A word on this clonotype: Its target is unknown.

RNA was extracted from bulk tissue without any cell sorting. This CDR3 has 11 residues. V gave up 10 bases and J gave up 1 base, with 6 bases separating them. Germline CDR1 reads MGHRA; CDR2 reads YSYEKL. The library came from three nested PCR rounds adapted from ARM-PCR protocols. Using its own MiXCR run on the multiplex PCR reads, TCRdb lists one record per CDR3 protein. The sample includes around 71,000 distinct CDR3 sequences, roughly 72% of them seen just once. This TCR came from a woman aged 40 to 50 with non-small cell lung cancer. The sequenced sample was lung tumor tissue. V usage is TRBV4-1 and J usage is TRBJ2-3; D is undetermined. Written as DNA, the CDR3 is TGCGCCAACAACCGCACAGATACGCAGTATTTT. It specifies CANNRTDTQYF.